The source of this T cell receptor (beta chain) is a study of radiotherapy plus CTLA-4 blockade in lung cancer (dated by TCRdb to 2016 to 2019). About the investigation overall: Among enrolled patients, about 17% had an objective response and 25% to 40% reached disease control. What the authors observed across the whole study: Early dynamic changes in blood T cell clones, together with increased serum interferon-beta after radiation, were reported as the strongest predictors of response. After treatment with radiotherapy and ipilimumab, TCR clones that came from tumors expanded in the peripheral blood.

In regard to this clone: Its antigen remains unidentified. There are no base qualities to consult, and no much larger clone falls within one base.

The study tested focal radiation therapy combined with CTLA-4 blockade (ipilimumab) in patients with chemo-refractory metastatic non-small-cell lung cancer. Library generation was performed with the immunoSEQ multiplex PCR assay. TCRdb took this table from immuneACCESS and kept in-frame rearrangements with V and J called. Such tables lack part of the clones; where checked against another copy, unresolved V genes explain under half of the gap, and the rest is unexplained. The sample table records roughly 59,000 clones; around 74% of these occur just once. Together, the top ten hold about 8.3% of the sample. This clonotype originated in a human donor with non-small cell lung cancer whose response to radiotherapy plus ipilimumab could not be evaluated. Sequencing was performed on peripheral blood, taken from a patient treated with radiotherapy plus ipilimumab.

The CDR3 region: CASVGAALNYGYTF. The bases are TGTGCCAGCGTGGGGGCAGCCTTAAACTATGGCTACACCTTC. The chain couples TRBV2 to TRBJ1-2; the best D guess is TRBD1, with 6 bases matching. The CDR3 runs 14 residues from the cysteine to the phenylalanine. Only CDR3 DNA is held: 42 bases, read in frame from base 1. V lost 8 bases and J lost 2 bases; the stretch between them is 15 bases long. The germline V gene sets CDR1 to SNHLY and CDR2 to FYNNEI.